This TCR beta chain emerged from a study of cytomegalovirus exposure and HLA in healthy donors. PCR used 60 Vbeta primers and 13 Jbeta primers. Libraries were prepared by immunoSEQ multiplex PCR; TCRdb keeps only in-frame clonotypes and omits some of them. The table includes some 130,000 clones, approximately 77% detected once. Note on this clone: What it binds is not known.

Whole-study findings and limits: In a later analysis, most CMV-associated TCR beta chains appeared HLA-restricted. Later genetic work tied a missense DCLRE1C variant to beta-chain V and J trimming.

Trimming took off 3 bases at V and 1 base at J, with 21 bases between the two ends. CDR1 and CDR2 from the germline V gene are MNHEY and SMNVEV (reference sequence). The CDR3 consists of 18 residues. The genes are TRBV27 and TRBJ1-1; D gene unclear. This receptor was obtained from a woman aged 60-70 years in good health and CMV-seronegative. The sequenced material came from PBMCs. DNA of the CDR3: TGTGCCAGCAGTTTTTACCGAAGAAACCCCTCTACGAACACTGAAGCTTTCTTT. Translation: CASSFYRRNPSTNTEAFF.